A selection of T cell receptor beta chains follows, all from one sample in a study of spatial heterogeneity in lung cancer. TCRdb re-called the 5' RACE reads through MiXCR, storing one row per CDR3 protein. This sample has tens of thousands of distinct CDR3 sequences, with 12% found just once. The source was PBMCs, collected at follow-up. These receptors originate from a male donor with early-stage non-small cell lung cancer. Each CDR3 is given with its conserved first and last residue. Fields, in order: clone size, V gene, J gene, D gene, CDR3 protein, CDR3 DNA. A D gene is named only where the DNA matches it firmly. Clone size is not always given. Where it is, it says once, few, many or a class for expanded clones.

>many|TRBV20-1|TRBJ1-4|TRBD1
CSALDRVDEKLFF
TGCAGTGCTTTGGACAGGGTCGATGAAAAACTGTTTTTT
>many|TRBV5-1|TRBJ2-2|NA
CASSLALEPGELFF
TGCGCCAGCAGCTTGGCACTCGAACCGGGGGAGCTGTTTTTT
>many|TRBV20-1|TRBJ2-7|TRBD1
CSATHWRTGAFKQYF
TGCAGTGCTACCCATTGGCGGACAGGTGCTTTTAAGCAGTACTTC
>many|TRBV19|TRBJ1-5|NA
CASSGLREGYSNQPQHF
TGTGCCAGTAGTGGGCTACGGGAGGGCTATAGCAATCAGCCCCAGCATTTT
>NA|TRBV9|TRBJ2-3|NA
CASSVGGRGVDTQYF
TGTGCCAGCAGCGTAGGAGGGCGAGGGGTAGATACGCAGTATTTT
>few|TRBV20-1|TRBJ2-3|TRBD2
CSARIAGPGTDTQYF
TGCAGTGCTAGGATAGCGGGGCCTGGCACAGATACGCAGTATTTT
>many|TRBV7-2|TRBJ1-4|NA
CASSPRQGREKLFF
TGTGCCAGCAGCCCCAGGCAGGGGCGAGAAAAACTGTTTTTT
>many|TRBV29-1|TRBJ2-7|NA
CSVVPSGPSGEQYF
TGCAGCGTTGTCCCCTCGGGGCCCTCGGGCGAGCAGTACTTC
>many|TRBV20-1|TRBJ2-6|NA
CSAGQPSGANVLTF
TGCAGTGCAGGACAGCCCTCTGGGGCCAACGTCCTGACTTTC
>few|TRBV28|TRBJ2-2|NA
CASSRPAINTGELFF
TGTGCCAGCAGCCGACCAGCCATCAACACCGGGGAGCTGTTTTTT
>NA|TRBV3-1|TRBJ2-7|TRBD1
CASSQAGTGAYEQYF
TGTGCCAGCAGCCAAGCAGGGACAGGGGCCTACGAGCAGTACTTC
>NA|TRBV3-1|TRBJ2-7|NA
CASSQVPGEQYF
TGTGCCAGCAGCCAAGTCCCGGGGGAGCAGTACTTC
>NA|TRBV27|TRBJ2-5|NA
CASSFRIRETQYF
TGTGCCAGCAGTTTTCGGATCAGAGAGACCCAGTACTTC
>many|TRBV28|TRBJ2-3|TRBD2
CASSFSGGGADTQYF
TGTGCCAGCAGTTTCTCGGGCGGGGGGGCAGATACGCAGTATTTT
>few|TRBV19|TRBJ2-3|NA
CASSMGATDTQYF
TGTGCCAGTAGTATGGGTGCAACAGATACGCAGTATTTT
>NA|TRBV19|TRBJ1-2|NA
CASSRLGENYGYTF
TGTGCCAGTAGTAGGCTGGGGGAGAACTATGGCTACACCTTC
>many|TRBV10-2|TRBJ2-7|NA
CASTPGGFYEQYF
TGCGCCAGCACCCCTGGGGGGTTTTACGAGCAGTACTTC
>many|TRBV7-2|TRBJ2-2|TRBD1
CASSSRTGYTGELFF
TGTGCCAGCAGCTCACGGACAGGTTACACCGGGGAGCTGTTTTTT
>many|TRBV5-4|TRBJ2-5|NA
CASSSRESETQYF
TGTGCCAGCAGCAGCCGGGAGAGTGAGACCCAGTACTTC
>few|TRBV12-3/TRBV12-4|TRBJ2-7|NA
CASSFTYEQYF
TGTGCCAGCAGTTTTACCTACGAGCAGTACTTC
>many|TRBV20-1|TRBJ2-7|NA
CSAPPTERAWEQYF
TGCAGTGCTCCCCCCACAGAGAGGGCGTGGGAGCAGTACTTC
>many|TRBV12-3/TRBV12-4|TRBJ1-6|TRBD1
CASRLDRDPSPLHF
TGTGCCAGCAGATTAGACAGGGACCCCTCACCCCTCCACTTT
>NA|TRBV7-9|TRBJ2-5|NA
CASSSYRETQYF
TGTGCCAGCAGCTCCTACCGAGAGACCCAGTACTTC
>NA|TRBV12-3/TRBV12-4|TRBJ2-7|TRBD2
CASSLGGSLTYEQYF
TGTGCCAGCAGTTTAGGCGGGAGTTTGACCTACGAGCAGTACTTC
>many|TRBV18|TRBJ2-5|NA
CASSPRHTQETQYF
TGTGCCAGCTCACCACGACACACCCAAGAGACCCAGTACTTC
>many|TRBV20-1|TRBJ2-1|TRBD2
CSARLTSGSMGEQFF
TGCAGTGCTAGACTGACTAGCGGGAGCATGGGTGAGCAGTTCTTC